This T cell receptor (beta chain) was found in a study of blood T cells in healthy people across ages. General study findings and limits: Per million T cells, TCR beta diversity dropped about linearly as age rose.

This clonotype was seen a few times. Antigen specificity is unknown. With a J-beta primer mix and a sample-barcoded 5' primer, a second PCR ran roughly 7 to 11 cycles. TCRdb reprocessed the 5' RACE reads with MiXCR, giving one entry per CDR3 protein. This sample has roughly 800,000 distinct CDR3 sequences; less than 70% occur once, and the top ten carry about 42%. In germline, CDR1 is SQVTM, CDR2 ANQGSEA. The CDR3 loop spans 12 amino acids. V lost 6 bases, J lost 4 bases, and 4 bases stayed unmatched. Total RNA amounts of at least 5 micrograms were extracted per sample. The receptor was derived from an elderly man in good health. The sample was blood. V usage is TRBV29-1 and J usage is TRBJ1-1; TRBD1 agrees at 8 bases. CDR3 in amino acids: CSVRTGPTEAFF. CDR3 nucleotide sequence: TGCAGCGTGCGGACAGGGCCCACTGAAGCTTTCTTT.